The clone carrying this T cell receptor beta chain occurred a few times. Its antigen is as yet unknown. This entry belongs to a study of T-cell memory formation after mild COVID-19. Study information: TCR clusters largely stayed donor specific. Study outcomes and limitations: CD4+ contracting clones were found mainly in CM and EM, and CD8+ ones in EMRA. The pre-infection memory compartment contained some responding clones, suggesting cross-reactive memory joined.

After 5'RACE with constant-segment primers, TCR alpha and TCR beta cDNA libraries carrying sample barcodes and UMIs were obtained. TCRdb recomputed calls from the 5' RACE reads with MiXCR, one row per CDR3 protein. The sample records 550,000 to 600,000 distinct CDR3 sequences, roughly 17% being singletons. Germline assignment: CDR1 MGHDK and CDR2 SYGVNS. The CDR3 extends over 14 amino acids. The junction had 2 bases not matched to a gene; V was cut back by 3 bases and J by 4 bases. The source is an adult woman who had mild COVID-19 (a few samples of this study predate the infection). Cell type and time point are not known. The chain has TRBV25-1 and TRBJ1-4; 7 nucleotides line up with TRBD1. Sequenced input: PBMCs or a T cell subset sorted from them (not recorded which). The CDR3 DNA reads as TGTGCCAGCAGTGAGGGGACAGTTAATGAAAAACTGTTTTTT. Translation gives CASSEGTVNEKLFF.